This TCR beta chain was retrieved from a study of blood T cell repertoires in COVID-19. Data came from immunoSEQ multiplex PCR; TCRdb stores just in-frame clones and leaves some out. The sample yields a few hundred thousand clones, approximately 90% seen once. Participant ages covered about 18 to 100 years across about 25 US areas. Cohort 3 donors were reported recovered after two negative PCRs, clearance, or symptom resolution. The V end lost 6 bases, the J end lost 1 base, and 12 bases lay between the germline ends. This CDR3 has 13 amino acids. Germline-derived CDR1 and CDR2 are SQVTM and ANQGSEA. This rearrangement joins TRBV29-1 to TRBJ2-5; the D gene is possibly TRBD2 (6 bases). What was sequenced was PBMCs or T cells enriched from blood (not recorded which). This receptor was taken from a young woman who had recovered from COVID-19. The CDR3 DNA reads TGCAGCGTAACGCCGGGACTCCAAGAGACCCAGTACTTC. This codes for CSVTPGLQETQYF.